The sequence of this T cell receptor (beta chain) was determined in a study of blood T cell repertoires in COVID-19. The trim removed 6 bases at V and 11 bases at J, leaving 6 bases unmatched. The germline CDR1 and CDR2 sequences are MNHEY and SMNVEV (reference sequence). This CDR3 has 12 residues. Method: immunoSEQ multiplex PCR; TCRdb's copy keeps in-frame clones and lacks some. This table has around 94,000 clones, approximately 92% appearing once. The sequence was obtained from a man in his late teens or twenties with acute or convalescent COVID-19. This sequence joins TRBV27 and TRBJ1-4; 7 bases map to TRBD1. Sequencing used peripheral blood. In DNA form, the CDR3 reads TGTGCCAGCAGGGGGGACAGCCGGAAACTGTTTTTT. It encodes CASRGDSRKLFF. Using reference TRBV27 and TRBJ1-4 for the parts outside the CDR3, the full variable domain is EAQVTQNPRYLITVTGKKLTVTCSQNMNHEYMSWYRQDPGLGLRQIYYSMNVEVTDKGDVPEGYKVSRKEKRNFPLILESPSPNQTSLYFCASRGDSRKLFFGSGTQLSVL.